The source of this T cell receptor beta chain is a study of Ad26.COV2.S vaccination and SARS-CoV-2 variants. Regarding the study as a whole: Substantial breadth in spike-specific CD8+ and CD4+ T cell responses was reportedly seen after vaccination.

The germline V gene has CDR1 SGHAT and CDR2 FQDESV (reference sequence). The V end lost 5 bases, the J end lost 1 base, and 9 bases lay between the germline ends. The CDR3 has 13 amino acids. Clones were sequenced by immunoSEQ multiplex PCR, and TCRdb holds only the in-frame ones, with some missing. Altogether 380,000 or so clones are present, around 89% being singletons, with the ten largest covering around 5.3%. The treatment is: some 20 received Ad26.COV2.S at low or high dose, single or two shots; about 5 received placebo; per-sample allocation not given. Specimens were obtained on day 63 following the first vaccine or placebo injection. The administered vaccine (an Ad26 vector) expressed Wuhan-strain SARS-CoV-2 spike. On this clone itself: The antigen is undetermined.

The source of this sequence is a person aged 18-60 years who received the Ad26.COV2.S COVID-19 vaccine or a placebo. The starting material was peripheral blood, obtained in a trial of Ad26.COV2.S vaccine versus placebo. The V gene is TRBV11-1, the J gene TRBJ2-7; D gene unclear. CDR3 DNA sequence: TGTGCCAGCAGCCCCAGATGGTCCTACGAGCAGTACTTC. It codes for CASSPRWSYEQYF. Together with reference TRBV11-1 and TRBJ2-7, the CDR3 gives the full variable domain: EAEVAQSPRYKITEKSQAVAFWCDPISGHATLYWYRQILGQGPELLVQFQDESVVDDSQLPKDRFSAERLKGVDSTLKIQPAELGDSAMYLCASSPRWSYEQYFGPGTRLTVT.